This TCR beta chain is drawn from a study of cytomegalovirus exposure and HLA in healthy donors. PCR amplification relied on 60 Vbeta primers (plus 13 Jbeta primers). Data came from immunoSEQ multiplex PCR; TCRdb stores just in-frame clones and leaves some out. The table has 100,000 to 150,000 clones, under 20% seen once. The specimen sequenced was PBMCs. The source of this sequence is a female donor in good health and CMV-seropositive.

This CDR3 is CASSLSRTGSQPQHF. In DNA, the CDR3 is TGTGCCAGCAGTTTATCGAGGACAGGGAGTCAGCCCCAGCATTTT. The V call is TRBV27, the J call TRBJ1-5, with TRBD1 identical over 8 bases. This CDR3 spans 15 amino acids. Germline assignment: CDR1 MNHEY and CDR2 SMNVEV (reference sequence). V shed 0 bases, J shed 6 bases, and the junction held 4 bases outside the gene matches.